Listed here are 10 T cell receptor beta chains from one sample, sequenced in a study of T cell changes during pregnancy in multiple sclerosis. The assay was immunoSEQ multiplex PCR, and TCRdb's table has in-frame clones only and misses some. The sample holds under 30,000 clones, 89% seen once. This sample comprised CD8+ T cells from peripheral blood mononuclear cells, obtained after pregnancy. These receptors all come from a female donor with multiple sclerosis, enrolled in a pregnancy study.

The V gene is TRBV5-1, the J gene TRBJ1-1, with TRBD1 as a possible D gene (6 bases). V lost 2 bases and J 5 bases, leaving 19 bases between the germline ends. The CDR3 contains 16 residues. The germline CDR1 and CDR2 sequences are SGHRS and YFSETQ. The CDR3 DNA is TGCGCCAGCAGCTTAGTCATCAGGGGAATATGGACTGAAGCTTTCTTT. This codes for CASSLVIRGIWTEAFF. The entire variable domain, with the rest obtained from reference TRBV5-1 and TRBJ1-1, is as follows: KAGVTQTPRYLIKTRGQQVTLSCSPISGHRSVSWYQQTPGQGLQFLFEYFSETQRNKGNFPGRFSGRQFSNSRSEMNVSTLELGDSALYLCASSLVIRGIWTEAFFGQGTRLTVV.

The chain recombines TRBV6-5 with TRBJ1-4; D is possibly TRBD1 (6 bases). Germline V gene sequence: CDR1 MNHEY, CDR2 SVGAGI. Trimming took off 6 bases at V and 6 bases at J, with 14 bases between the two ends. The CDR3 length is 14 residues. CDR3 in amino acids: CASSPDRAYEKLFF. Written as DNA, the CDR3 is TGTGCCAGCAGCCCGGACAGAGCTTATGAAAAACTGTTTTTT.

The rearrangement uses TRBV11-3 and TRBJ2-1; D unresolved. The germline gives CDR1 SGHNT, CDR2 YENEEA. V was shortened by 0 bases and J by 0 bases, with 9 bases between the two germline ends. The CDR3 extends over 16 amino acids. In nucleotides, the CDR3 is TGTGCCAGCAGCTTAGAGGCTTCCCCCTCCTACAATGAGCAGTTCTTC. It translates to CASSLEASPSYNEQFF.

CDR3 sequence (DNA): TGTGCCAGCAGCTCAATCGGGGTGGCAGATACGCAGTATTTT. It encodes CASSSIGVADTQYF. The chain joins TRBV7-3 to TRBJ2-3; perhaps TRBD2 as D (5 bases). The germline gives CDR1 SGHTA, CDR2 FQGTGA. Deletions cut 4 bases from V and 4 bases from J, with 12 bases between. The CDR3 contains 14 residues.

V gene TRBV15 combines with J gene TRBJ2-2; TRBD2 might be the D (5 bases). The ends were cut back, 6 bases at V and 1 base at J, with 12 bases in the middle. Germline CDR1 and CDR2: LNHNV and YYDKDF (reference sequence). This CDR3 is built from 15 residues. The CDR3 reads CATRPGSQNTGELFF. The DNA of the CDR3 is TGTGCCACCAGGCCGGGGTCCCAGAACACCGGGGAGCTGTTTTTT. Drawing the rest from reference TRBV15 and TRBJ2-2, the complete variable domain is DAMVIQNPRYQVTQFGKPVTLSCSQTLNHNVMYWYQQKSSQAPKLLFHYYDKDFNNEADTPDNFQSRRPNTSFCFLDIRSPGLGDTAMYLCATRPGSQNTGELFFGEGSRLTVL.

V gene TRBV15 combines with J gene TRBJ2-1; 16 bases line up with TRBD2. Germline-derived CDR1 and CDR2 are LNHNV and YYDKDF (reference sequence). This CDR3 comprises 17 residues. Losses at the gene ends were 5 bases for V and 7 bases for J; bases not matched to a gene: 8. The CDR3 spells CATSGAGTSGRGNEQFF. Written as DNA, the CDR3 is TGTGCCACCAGCGGAGCAGGGACTAGCGGGAGGGGGAATGAGCAGTTCTTC. The full variable domain, in which reference TRBV15 and TRBJ2-1 provide the parts outside the CDR3, is DAMVIQNPRYQVTQFGKPVTLSCSQTLNHNVMYWYQQKSSQAPKLLFHYYDKDFNNEADTPDNFQSRRPNTSFCFLDIRSPGLGDTAMYLCATSGAGTSGRGNEQFFGPGTRLTVL.

This chain connects TRBV28 to TRBJ1-2; D remains unclear. This CDR3 region has 15 residues. The ends were cut back, 1 base at V and 4 bases at J, with 13 bases in the middle. Germline CDR1 and CDR2: MDHEN and SYDVKM. CDR3 loop: CASSLLSEVLYGYTF. The CDR3 bases are TGTGCCAGCAGTTTATTAAGTGAGGTCCTCTATGGCTACACCTTC.

CDR3: CASSQTYTEAFF. CDR3 coding DNA: TGTGCCAGCAGCCAAACTTACACTGAAGCTTTCTTT. The V call is TRBV7-9, the J call TRBJ1-1; D is unresolved. Germline V gene data show CDR1 as SEHNR and CDR2 as FQNEAQ (reference sequence). V was pared by 5 bases and J by 3 bases, with 7 bases between. This CDR3 is built from 12 residues.

This sequence joins TRBV27 and TRBJ2-3; 14 bases are a match to TRBD2. J was trimmed by 3 bases and V by 5 bases; bases with no gene match: 1. The CDR3 totals 15 residues. Germline V gene lookup returns CDR1 MNHEY and CDR2 SMNVEV (reference sequence). Here the CDR3 DNA reads TGTGCCAGCAGTCGGACTAGCGGGAGGACAGATACGCAGTATTTT. Translating it yields CASSRTSGRTDTQYF.

This sequence joins TRBV28 and TRBJ2-5; 9 bases map to TRBD1. The CDR3 length is 15 residues. CDR1 MDHEN and CDR2 SYDVKM come from the germline V gene. After removal of 3 bases from V and 3 bases from J, the junction contained 5 bases not matched to a gene. CDR3 coding DNA: TGTGCCAGCAGTTTGCTCCGGGACAGGGAAGAGACCCAGTACTTC. Its translation: CASSLLRDREETQYF. Based on the CDR3 plus reference TRBV28 and TRBJ2-5, the full variable domain is DVKVTQSSRYLVKRTGEKVFLECVQDMDHENMFWYRQDPGLGLRLIYFSYDVKMKEKGDIPEGYSVSREKKERFSLILESASTNQTSMYLCASSLLRDREETQYFGPGTRLLVL.